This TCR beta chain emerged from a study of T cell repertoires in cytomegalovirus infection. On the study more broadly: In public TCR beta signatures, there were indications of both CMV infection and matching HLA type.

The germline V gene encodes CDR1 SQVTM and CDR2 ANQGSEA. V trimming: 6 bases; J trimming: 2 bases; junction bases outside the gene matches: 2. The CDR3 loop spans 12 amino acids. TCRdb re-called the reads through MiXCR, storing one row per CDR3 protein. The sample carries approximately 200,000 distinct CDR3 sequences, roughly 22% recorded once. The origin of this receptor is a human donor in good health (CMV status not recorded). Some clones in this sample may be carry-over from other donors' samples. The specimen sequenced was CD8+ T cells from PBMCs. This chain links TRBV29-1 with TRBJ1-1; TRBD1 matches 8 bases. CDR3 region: CSVQGANTEAFF. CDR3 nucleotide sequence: TGCAGCGTGCAGGGGGCCAACACTGAAGCTTTCTTT.